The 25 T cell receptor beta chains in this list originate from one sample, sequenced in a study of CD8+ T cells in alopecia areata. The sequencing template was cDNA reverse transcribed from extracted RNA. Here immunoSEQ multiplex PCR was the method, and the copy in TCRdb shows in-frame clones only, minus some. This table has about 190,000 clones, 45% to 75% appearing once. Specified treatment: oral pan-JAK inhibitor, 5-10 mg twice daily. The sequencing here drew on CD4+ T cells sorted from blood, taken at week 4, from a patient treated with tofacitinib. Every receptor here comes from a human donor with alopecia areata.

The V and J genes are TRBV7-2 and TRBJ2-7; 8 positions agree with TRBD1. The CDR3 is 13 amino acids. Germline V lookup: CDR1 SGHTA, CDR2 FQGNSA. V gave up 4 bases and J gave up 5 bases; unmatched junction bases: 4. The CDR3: CASSWTGRNEQYF. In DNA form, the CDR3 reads TGTGCCAGCAGCTGGACAGGGCGGAACGAGCAGTACTTC.

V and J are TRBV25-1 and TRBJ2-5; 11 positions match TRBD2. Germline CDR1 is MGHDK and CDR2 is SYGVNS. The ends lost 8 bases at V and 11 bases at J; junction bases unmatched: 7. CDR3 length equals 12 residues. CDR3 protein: CASPTSGTTQYF. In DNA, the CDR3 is TGTGCCAGCCCGACTAGCGGGACGACTCAGTACTTC.

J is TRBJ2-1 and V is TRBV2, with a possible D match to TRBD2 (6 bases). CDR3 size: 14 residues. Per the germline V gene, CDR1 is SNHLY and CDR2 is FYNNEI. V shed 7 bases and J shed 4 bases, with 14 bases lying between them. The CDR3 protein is CASMSGHPYNEQFF. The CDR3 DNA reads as TGTGCCAGCATGAGCGGGCACCCTTACAATGAGCAGTTCTTC. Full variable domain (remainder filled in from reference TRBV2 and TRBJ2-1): EPEVTQTPSHQVTQMGQEVILRCVPISNHLYFYWYRQILGQKVEFLVSFYNNEISEKSEIFDDQFSVERPDGSNFTLKIRSTKLEDSAMYFCASMSGHPYNEQFFGPGTRLTVL.

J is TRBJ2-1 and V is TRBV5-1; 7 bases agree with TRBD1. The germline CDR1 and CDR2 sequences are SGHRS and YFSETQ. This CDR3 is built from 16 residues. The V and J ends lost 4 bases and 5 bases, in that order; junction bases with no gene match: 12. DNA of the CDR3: TGCGCCAGCAGCCGAACGACAGGGAATTCCAACAATGAGCAGTTCTTC. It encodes CASSRTTGNSNNEQFF.

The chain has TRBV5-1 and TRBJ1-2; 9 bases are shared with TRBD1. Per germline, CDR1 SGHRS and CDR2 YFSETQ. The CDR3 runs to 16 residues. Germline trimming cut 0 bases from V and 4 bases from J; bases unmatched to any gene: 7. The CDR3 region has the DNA TGCGCCAGCAGCTTGGCCGGGACAGGGCCGACCTATGGCTACACCTTC. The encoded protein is CASSLAGTGPTYGYTF.

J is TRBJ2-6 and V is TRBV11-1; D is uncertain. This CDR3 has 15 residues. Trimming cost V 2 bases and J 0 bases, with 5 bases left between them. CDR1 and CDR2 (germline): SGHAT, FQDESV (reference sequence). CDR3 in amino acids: CASSLFPSGANVLTF. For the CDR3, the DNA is TGTGCCAGCAGCTTATTCCCCTCTGGGGCCAACGTCCTGACTTTC.

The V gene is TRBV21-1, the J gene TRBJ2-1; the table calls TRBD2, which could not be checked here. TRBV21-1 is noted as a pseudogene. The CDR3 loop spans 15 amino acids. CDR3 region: CASSKGLAGGPMQFF. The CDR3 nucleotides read TGTGCCAGCAGCAAAGGACTAGCGGGAGGGCCGATGCAGTTCTTC.

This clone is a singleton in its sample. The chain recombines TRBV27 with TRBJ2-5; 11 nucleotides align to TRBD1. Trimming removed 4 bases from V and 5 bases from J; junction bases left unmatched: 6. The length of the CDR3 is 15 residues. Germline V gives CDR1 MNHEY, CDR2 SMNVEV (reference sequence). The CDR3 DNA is TGTGCCAGCAGTTCGGGACAGGGGGGTTGGGAGACCCAGTACTTC. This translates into CASSSGQGGWETQYF.

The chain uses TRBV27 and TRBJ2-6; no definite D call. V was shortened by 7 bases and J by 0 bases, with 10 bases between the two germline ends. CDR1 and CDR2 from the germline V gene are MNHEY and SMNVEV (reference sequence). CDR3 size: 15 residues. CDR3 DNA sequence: TGTGCCAGCACTCTGGGTCGCTCTGGGGCCAACGTCCTGACTTTC. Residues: CASTLGRSGANVLTF.

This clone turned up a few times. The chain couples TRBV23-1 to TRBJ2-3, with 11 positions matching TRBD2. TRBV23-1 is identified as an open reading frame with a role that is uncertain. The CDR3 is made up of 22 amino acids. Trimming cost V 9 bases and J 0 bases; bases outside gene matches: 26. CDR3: CARPGWAGWLTSGRGSTDTQYF. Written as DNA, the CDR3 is TGCGCCAGGCCGGGCTGGGCCGGGTGGCTTACTAGCGGGAGAGGTAGCACAGATACGCAGTATTTT.

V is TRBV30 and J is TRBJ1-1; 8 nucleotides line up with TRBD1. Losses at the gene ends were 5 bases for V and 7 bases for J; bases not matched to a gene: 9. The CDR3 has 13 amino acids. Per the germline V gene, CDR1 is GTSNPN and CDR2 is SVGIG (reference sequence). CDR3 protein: CAWLQGGAHEAFF. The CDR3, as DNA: TGTGCCTGGTTACAGGGGGGCGCGCATGAAGCTTTCTTT.

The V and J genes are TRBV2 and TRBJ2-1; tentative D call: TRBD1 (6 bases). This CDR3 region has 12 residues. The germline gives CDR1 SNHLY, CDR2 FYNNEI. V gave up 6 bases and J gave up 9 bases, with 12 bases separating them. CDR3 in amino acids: CASRGAAGEQFF. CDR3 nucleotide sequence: TGTGCCAGCAGGGGGGCTGCGGGTGAGCAGTTCTTC.

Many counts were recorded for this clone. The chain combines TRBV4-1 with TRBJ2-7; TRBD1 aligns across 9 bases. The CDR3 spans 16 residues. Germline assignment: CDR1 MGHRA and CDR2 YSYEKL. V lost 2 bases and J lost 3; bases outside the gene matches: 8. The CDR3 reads CASSQTPGQGIYEQYF. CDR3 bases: TGCGCCAGCAGCCAAACACCGGGACAGGGAATCTACGAGCAGTACTTC.

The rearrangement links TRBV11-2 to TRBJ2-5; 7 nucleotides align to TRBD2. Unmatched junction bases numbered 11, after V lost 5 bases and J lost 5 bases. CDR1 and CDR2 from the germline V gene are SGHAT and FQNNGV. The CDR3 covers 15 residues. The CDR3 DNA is TGTGCCAGCAGCGACCGGACTAGGATCAAGGAGACCCAGTACTTC. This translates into CASSDRTRIKETQYF.

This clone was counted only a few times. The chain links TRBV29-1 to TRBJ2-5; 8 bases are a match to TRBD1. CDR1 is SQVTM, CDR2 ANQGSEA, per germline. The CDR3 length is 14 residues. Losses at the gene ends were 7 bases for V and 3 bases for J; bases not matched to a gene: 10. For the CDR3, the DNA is TGCAGCGGGTCCCGGGACAGGTTGGAAGAGACCCAGTACTTC. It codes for CSGSRDRLEETQYF.

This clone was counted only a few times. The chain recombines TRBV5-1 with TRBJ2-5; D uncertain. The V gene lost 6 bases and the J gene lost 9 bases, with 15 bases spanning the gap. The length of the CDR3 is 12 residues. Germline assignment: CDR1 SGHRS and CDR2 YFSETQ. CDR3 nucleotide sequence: TGCGCCAGCACGTCGGCCCCCGGTCCCCAGTACTTC. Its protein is CASTSAPGPQYF.

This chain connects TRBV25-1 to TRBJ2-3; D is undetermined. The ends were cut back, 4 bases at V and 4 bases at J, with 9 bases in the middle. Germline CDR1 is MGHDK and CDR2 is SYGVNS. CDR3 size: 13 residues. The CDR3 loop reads CASSGRTADTQYF. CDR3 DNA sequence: TGTGCCAGCAGTGGTCGGACGGCAGATACGCAGTATTTT.

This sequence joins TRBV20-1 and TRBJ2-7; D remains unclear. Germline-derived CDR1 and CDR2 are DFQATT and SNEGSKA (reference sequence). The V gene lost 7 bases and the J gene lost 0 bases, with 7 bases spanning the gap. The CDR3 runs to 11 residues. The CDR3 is CSVLLSYEQYF. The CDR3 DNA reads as TGCAGTGTACTCCTCTCCTACGAGCAGTACTTC.

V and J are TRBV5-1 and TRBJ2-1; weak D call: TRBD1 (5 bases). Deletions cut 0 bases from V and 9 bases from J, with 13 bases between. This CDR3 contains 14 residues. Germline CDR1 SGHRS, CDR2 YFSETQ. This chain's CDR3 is CASSLDVGRSEQFF. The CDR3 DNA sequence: TGCGCCAGCAGCTTGGATGTGGGGCGCAGTGAGCAGTTCTTC.

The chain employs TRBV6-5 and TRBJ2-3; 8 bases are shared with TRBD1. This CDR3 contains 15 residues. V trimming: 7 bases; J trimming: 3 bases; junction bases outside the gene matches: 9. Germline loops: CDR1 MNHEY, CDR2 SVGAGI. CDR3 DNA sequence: TGTGCCAGCAAGATTGGACAGGGATTGACAGATACGCAGTATTTT. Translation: CASKIGQGLTDTQYF.

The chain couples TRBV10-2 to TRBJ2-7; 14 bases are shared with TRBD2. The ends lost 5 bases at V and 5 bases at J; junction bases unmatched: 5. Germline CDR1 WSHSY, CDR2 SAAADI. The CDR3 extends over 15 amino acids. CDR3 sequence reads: CASSPGLAGGHEQYF. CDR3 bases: TGCGCCAGCAGTCCCGGACTAGCGGGAGGACACGAGCAGTACTTC.

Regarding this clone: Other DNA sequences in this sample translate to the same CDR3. The CDR3 loop is CSVVGNTEAFF. CDR3 sequence (DNA): TGCAGCGTTGTAGGGAACACTGAAGCTTTCTTT. The V and J genes are TRBV29-1 and TRBJ1-1; the D is unclear. Deletions cut 4 bases from V and 1 base from J, with 4 bases between. The CDR3 has 11 amino acids. CDR1 is SQVTM and CDR2 is ANQGSEA in the germline V gene.

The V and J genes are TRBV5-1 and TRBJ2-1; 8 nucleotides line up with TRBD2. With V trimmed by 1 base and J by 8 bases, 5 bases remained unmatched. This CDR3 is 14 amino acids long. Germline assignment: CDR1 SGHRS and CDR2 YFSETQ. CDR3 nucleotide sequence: TGCGCCAGCAGCTTGACGGGAGGGCCAGATGAGCAGTTCTTC. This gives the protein CASSLTGGPDEQFF.

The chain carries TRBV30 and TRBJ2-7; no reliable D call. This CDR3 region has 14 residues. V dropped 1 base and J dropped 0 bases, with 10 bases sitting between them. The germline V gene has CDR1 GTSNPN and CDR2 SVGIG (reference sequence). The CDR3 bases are TGTGCCTGGAGTGACCAGCCGAGCTCCTACGAGCAGTACTTC. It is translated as CAWSDQPSSYEQYF.

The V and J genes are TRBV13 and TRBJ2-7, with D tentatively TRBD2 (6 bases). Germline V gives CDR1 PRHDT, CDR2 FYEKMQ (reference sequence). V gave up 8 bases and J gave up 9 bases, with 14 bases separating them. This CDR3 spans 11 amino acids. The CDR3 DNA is TGTGCCAGCCGGGGCGGGGCTGTGCAGTACTTC. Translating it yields CASRGGAVQYF.